Each of the 5 T cell receptor beta chains below was sequenced from the same sample in a study of cytomegalovirus exposure and HLA in healthy donors. It was with 60 Vbeta and 13 Jbeta primers that the PCR ran. Here immunoSEQ multiplex PCR was the method, and the copy in TCRdb shows in-frame clones only, minus some. The sample includes 90,000 or so clones, roughly 82% seen only once; the top ten take around 3.7%. The sample taken for sequencing was PBMCs. These receptor sequences come from a man between 25 and 39 years old in good health and CMV-seropositive.

This clone was counted a single time. The chain uses TRBV6-1 and TRBJ2-1; possible D gene TRBD1, 6 bases. With 3 bases removed from V and 4 bases from J, the gap between germline ends came to 16 bases. CDR1 and CDR2 (germline): MNHNS, SASEGT. The CDR3 runs to 16 residues. CDR3 DNA: TGTGCCAGCAGTGATATGGGGACAAGAACTTACAATGAGCAGTTCTTC. Encoded protein: CASSDMGTRTYNEQFF.

V is TRBV15 and J is TRBJ2-1; the match to TRBD2 covers 7 bases. CDR1 is LNHNV and CDR2 is YYDKDF in the germline V gene (reference sequence). V was clipped by 0 bases and J by 0 bases; unmatched bases: 5. The CDR3 is made up of 17 amino acids. CDR3 sequence reads: CATSRDYGGSSYNEQFF. The CDR3 coding sequence is TGTGCCACCAGCAGAGATTACGGCGGGAGCTCCTACAATGAGCAGTTCTTC.

The chain is built from TRBV29-1 and TRBJ1-1, with D tentatively TRBD1 (5 bases). From germline, CDR1 is SQVTM and CDR2 ANQGSEA. The CDR3 has 14 amino acids. Trimming shortened V by 3 bases and J by 6 bases, and 17 bases separated the two germline ends. The CDR3 here is CSVEGTFRGAEAFF. The CDR3 DNA is TGCAGCGTTGAGGGGACTTTTAGAGGGGCTGAAGCTTTCTTT.

Turning to this clone: Other nucleotide sequences in the sample specify the same CDR3. This chain connects TRBV7-9 to TRBJ1-4, with TRBD1 matching 8 bases. The J segment lost 6 bases and the V segment lost 3 bases, leaving 6 bases of the junction unmatched. CDR1 and CDR2 from the germline V gene are SEHNR and FQNEAQ (reference sequence). The CDR3 is 15 residues long. The chain's CDR3 is CASSLGQGAYEKLFF. In DNA, the CDR3 is TGTGCCAGCAGCTTGGGGCAGGGGGCATATGAAAAACTGTTTTTT.

J is TRBJ2-7 and V is TRBV5-5, with TRBD2 matching over 13 bases. Germline CDR1 is SGHKS and CDR2 is YYEKEE (reference sequence). This CDR3 region has 18 residues. The junction had 13 bases not matched to a gene; V was cut back by 4 bases and J by 3 bases. Here the CDR3 DNA reads TGTGCCAGCAGCCTTGGCCGACTAGCGGGAGGATCTGACTACGAGCAGTACTTC. Protein: CASSLGRLAGGSDYEQYF. Looking up the rest from reference TRBV5-5 and TRBJ2-7 gives the full variable domain: DAGVTQSPTHLIKTRGQQVTLRCSPISGHKSVSWYQQVLGQGPQFIFQYYEKEERGRGNFPDRFSARQFPNYSSELNVNALLLGDSALYLCASSLGRLAGGSDYEQYFGPGTRLTVT.